Listed below are T cell receptor beta chains from one sample, sequenced in a study of cytomegalovirus exposure and HLA in healthy donors. Assay: immunoSEQ multiplex PCR; the TCRdb copy retains only in-frame clones and omits some. The table records about 70,000 clones, 90% to 95% of them present only once. Sample: PBMCs. The receptors here all came from a woman aged 18-35 years in good health and CMV-seropositive. CDR3s include the opening cysteine and the closing phenylalanine or tryptophan. D genes are given only for firm matches. Clone size, where shown, is once, few, many, or a class for clones that have expanded.

size: .; D: .; J: TRBJ2-2; V: TRBV18; DNA: TGTGCCAGCTCACCGTCGAGAGACACCGGGGAGCTGTTTTTT; CDR3: CASSPSRDTGELFF
size: .; D: TRBD2; J: TRBJ2-1; V: TRBV5-4; DNA: TGTGCCAGCAGCTTGGCCGGGCTAGCGGGGGACAATGAGCAGTTCTTC; CDR3: CASSLAGLAGDNEQFF
size: once; D: .; J: TRBJ2-5; V: TRBV13; DNA: TGTGCCAGCAGCTCCGGGACTCTCCAAGAGACCCAGTACTTC; CDR3: CASSSGTLQETQYF
size: .; D: TRBD1; J: TRBJ2-1; V: TRBV5-5; DNA: TGTGCCAGCAGCTTGGACGGGACAGACAATGAGCAGTTCTTC; CDR3: CASSLDGTDNEQFF
size: .; D: .; J: TRBJ2-2; V: TRBV2; DNA: TGTGCCAGCATGCTACGGGACACCGGGGAGCTGTTTTTT; CDR3: CASMLRDTGELFF
size: .; D: .; J: TRBJ2-5; V: TRBV9; DNA: TGTGCCAGCAGCGTAGGTACAGGGTTGGCCGGCACGGAGACCCAGTACTTC; CDR3: CASSVGTGLAGTETQYF
size: .; D: .; J: TRBJ2-4; V: TRBV30; DNA: TGTGCCTGGAGGGGGCGAGCCAAAAACATTCAGTACTTC; CDR3: CAWRGRAKNIQYF
size: .; D: .; J: TRBJ1-2; V: TRBV5-4; DNA: TGTGCCAGCAGCGACCCGACAGGTCATACGGGTGGCTACACCTTC; CDR3: CASSDPTGHTGGYTF
size: .; D: .; J: TRBJ1-1; V: TRBV20-1; DNA: TGCAGTGCTAAACCCGGCACTGAAGCTTTCTTT; CDR3: CSAKPGTEAFF
size: .; D: TRBD1; J: TRBJ2-1; V: TRBV7-9; DNA: TGTGCCAGCAGCTACCCGACAGGGGAGTTGCGGAATGAGCAGTTCTTC; CDR3: CASSYPTGELRNEQFF
size: .; D: .; J: TRBJ2-5; V: TRBV18; DNA: TGTGCCAGCTCACCGTCACAGAACCAAGAGACCCAGTACTTC; CDR3: CASSPSQNQETQYF
size: .; D: .; J: TRBJ1-4; V: TRBV7-2; DNA: TGTGCCAGCAGCCAACAGGATTCTCCTCGTAATGAAAAACTGTTTTTT; CDR3: CASSQQDSPRNEKLFF
size: .; D: .; J: TRBJ1-1; V: TRBV29-1; DNA: TGCAGCGGGGGGGGATGGGGGACTGAAGCTTTCTTT; CDR3: CSGGGWGTEAFF
size: .; D: TRBD1; J: TRBJ2-1; V: TRBV11-2; DNA: TGTGCCAGCAGTCCCCGGACAGGGATTAGCAATGAGCAGTTCTTC; CDR3: CASSPRTGISNEQFF
size: .; D: .; J: TRBJ2-7; V: TRBV7-6; DNA: TGTGCCAGCAGCGCCTTGGAAGGGGGCTCCTACGAGCAGTACTTC; CDR3: CASSALEGGSYEQYF
size: .; D: TRBD1; J: TRBJ1-6; V: TRBV5-1; DNA: TGCGCCAGCAGCCGGGACAGGGGTAATTCACCCCTCCACTTT; CDR3: CASSRDRGNSPLHF
size: .; D: .; J: TRBJ2-2; V: TRBV30; DNA: TGTGCCTCCAACGACCCAGGGGTAACGAACACCGGGGAGCTGTTTTTT; CDR3: CASNDPGVTNTGELFF
size: .; D: .; J: TRBJ2-4; V: TRBV11-2; DNA: TGTGCCAGCAGCTTAGTGACCAACAGAGCCAAAAACATTCAGTACTTC; CDR3: CASSLVTNRAKNIQYF
size: .; D: TRBD2; J: TRBJ2-5; V: TRBV18; DNA: TGTGCCAGCTCACCCCTTGGCGGGAGCCAAGAGACCCAGTACTTC; CDR3: CASSPLGGSQETQYF
size: .; D: .; J: TRBJ2-1; V: TRBV11-2; DNA: TGTGCCAGCAGCGGTAGCGTTGAGCAGTTCTTC; CDR3: CASSGSVEQFF
size: .; D: TRBD2; J: TRBJ2-3; V: TRBV5-1; DNA: TGCGCCAGCAGCTTGGGAGTTGCGCGGGAGACAGATACGCAGTATTTT; CDR3: CASSLGVARETDTQYF
size: .; D: .; J: TRBJ1-1; V: TRBV7-2; DNA: TGTGCCAGCAGCTTAGGGGCCCATCAGGGGTTGAACACTGAAGCTTTCTTT; CDR3: CASSLGAHQGLNTEAFF
size: .; D: .; J: TRBJ2-7; V: TRBV5-4; DNA: TGTGCCAGCAGCTGGGACTGGTCCTACGAGCAGTACTTC; CDR3: CASSWDWSYEQYF
size: .; D: TRBD1; J: TRBJ1-4; V: TRBV4-1; DNA: TGCGCCAGCAGCCAATTGGGACAGGGGGCAAATGTTGAAAAACTGTTTTTT; CDR3: CASSQLGQGANVEKLFF
size: .; D: .; J: TRBJ2-1; V: TRBV19; DNA: TGTGCCAGTAGTTGGCGGGCCTACAATGAGCAGTTCTTC; CDR3: CASSWRAYNEQFF
size: .; D: .; J: TRBJ2-2; V: TRBV7-9; DNA: TGTGCCAGCAGCTCGGCGGCCGGGGAGCTGTTTTTT; CDR3: CASSSAAGELFF
size: .; D: TRBD1; J: TRBJ2-1; V: TRBV9; DNA: TGTGCCAGCAGCGAACGCGGGACAGGGGTTTGGAATGAGCAGTTCTTC; CDR3: CASSERGTGVWNEQFF
size: .; D: .; J: TRBJ2-7; V: TRBV27; DNA: TGTGCCAGCAGTTTCGGCGTAGGGGGCGAGCAGTACTTC; CDR3: CASSFGVGGEQYF
size: .; D: .; J: TRBJ1-4; V: TRBV14; DNA: TGTGCCAGCAGCCAAGGTGGAGGAGGATTTAATGAAAAACTGTTTTTT; CDR3: CASSQGGGGFNEKLFF
size: once; D: TRBD1; J: TRBJ1-1; V: TRBV7-6; DNA: TGTGCCAGCAGCTTAGGACAGGGCGCGGGCACTGAAGCTTTCTTT; CDR3: CASSLGQGAGTEAFF
size: .; D: .; J: TRBJ1-2; V: TRBV11-3; DNA: TGTGCCAGCAGCTTAAACGCTGTGGAGGTGAAAGGCTACACCTTC; CDR3: CASSLNAVEVKGYTF
size: .; D: .; J: TRBJ2-3; V: TRBV5-1; DNA: TGCGCCAGCAGCTTGGGACAGAGCACAGATACGCAGTATTTT; CDR3: CASSLGQSTDTQYF
size: once; D: TRBD2; J: TRBJ2-2; V: TRBV2; DNA: TGTGCCAGCAGTGGGACTAGCAGGATAGGGACCGGGGAGCTGTTTTTT; CDR3: CASSGTSRIGTGELFF
size: once; D: .; J: TRBJ1-2; V: TRBV7-9; DNA: TGTGCCAGCAGCTTGGAGATCTATGGCTACACCTTC; CDR3: CASSLEIYGYTF
size: .; D: .; J: TRBJ2-7; V: TRBV11-2; DNA: TGTGCCAGCAGCCCACTCACAGGTTTAACCTACGAGCAGTACTTC; CDR3: CASSPLTGLTYEQYF
size: .; D: TRBD1; J: TRBJ2-4; V: TRBV13; DNA: TGTGCCAGCAGAACCGGACAGGGTGAAAACATTCAGTACTTC; CDR3: CASRTGQGENIQYF
size: .; D: .; J: TRBJ1-1; V: TRBV14; DNA: TGTGCCAGCAGACTGGGGGGCGGGGGTCCTGAAGCTTTCTTT; CDR3: CASRLGGGGPEAFF
size: .; D: .; J: TRBJ1-2; V: TRBV7-2; DNA: TGTGCCAGCAGCTTGTGGCCAGAGGAAGGCTACACCTTC; CDR3: CASSLWPEEGYTF
size: .; D: TRBD1; J: TRBJ1-6; V: TRBV5-6; DNA: TGTGCCAGCAGCTTAGTGGGACAGACTCGGGATTCACCCCTCCACTTT; CDR3: CASSLVGQTRDSPLHF
size: .; D: .; J: TRBJ1-5; V: TRBV7-8; DNA: TGTGCCAGCAGCCACGGAGGATCCGATCAGCCCCAGCATTTT; CDR3: CASSHGGSDQPQHF
size: .; D: .; J: TRBJ1-5; V: TRBV7-8; DNA: TGTGCCAGCAGCTTGGGCCAGGGGCTCCAGCCCCAGCATTTT; CDR3: CASSLGQGLQPQHF
size: .; D: TRBD1; J: TRBJ1-2; V: TRBV29-1; DNA: TGCAGCGCCCTAGGACAGGTCAACTATGGCTACACCTTC; CDR3: CSALGQVNYGYTF
size: .; D: .; J: TRBJ1-2; V: TRBV5-4; DNA: TGTGCCAGCGAGGGAGGTCCTAACTATGGCTACACCTTC; CDR3: CASEGGPNYGYTF
size: .; D: TRBD1; J: TRBJ2-7; V: TRBV4-1; DNA: TGCGCCAGCAGTCCCACAGGGGAAATAGGCTACGAGCAGTACTTC; CDR3: CASSPTGEIGYEQYF
size: .; D: .; J: TRBJ1-3; V: TRBV9; DNA: TGTGCCAGCAGCTTATTCTCTGGAAACACCATATATTTT; CDR3: CASSLFSGNTIYF
size: .; D: .; J: TRBJ2-7; V: TRBV9; DNA: TGTGCCAGCAGCGTAGCCGGTCTCTCCTACGAGCAGTACTTC; CDR3: CASSVAGLSYEQYF
size: few; D: .; J: TRBJ2-2; V: TRBV14; DNA: TGTGCCAGCAGCCAACTGGGAGGTGCCACCGGGGAGCTGTTTTTT; CDR3: CASSQLGGATGELFF
size: .; D: TRBD2; J: TRBJ2-7; V: TRBV6-1; DNA: TGTGCCAGCAGTGGACAGGCACGGACTAGCAGCTCCCCTTACGAGCAGTACTTC; CDR3: CASSGQARTSSSPYEQYF
size: .; D: .; J: TRBJ2-7; V: TRBV5-1; DNA: TGCGCCAGCAGTCCTGCTCTTGGGGGAGGAACCTACGAGCAGTACTTC; CDR3: CASSPALGGGTYEQYF
size: .; D: TRBD1; J: TRBJ1-2; V: TRBV9; DNA: TGTGCCAGCAGCGACGGACAGGGAGACTATGGCTACACCTTC; CDR3: CASSDGQGDYGYTF
size: .; D: .; J: TRBJ1-1; V: TRBV30; DNA: TGTGCCTGGAGTGGAACAGGGAAAACTGAAGCTTTCTTT; CDR3: CAWSGTGKTEAFF
size: .; D: .; J: TRBJ2-1; V: TRBV11-2; DNA: TGTGCCAGCAGCTCCGGACTGCCCGGGGATGAGCAGTTCTTC; CDR3: CASSSGLPGDEQFF